The 7 T cell receptor beta chains below come from one sample, sequenced in a study of monozygotic twins with cystic fibrosis. TCRdb's table, derived via immunoSEQ multiplex PCR, lists solely in-frame clones and lacks some. The table records more than 12,000 clones, about 88% of them present only once. The sample taken for sequencing was blood. All receptors derive from a boy younger than 18 with cystic fibrosis.

The chain joins TRBV4-2 to TRBJ2-7; 7 bases match TRBD1. CDR1 is LGHNA, CDR2 YNFKEQ, per germline. Trimming removed 4 bases from V and 5 bases from J; junction bases left unmatched: 8. The CDR3 length is 14 residues. This chain's CDR3 is CASSLLTGTNEQYF. CDR3 coding DNA: TGTGCCAGCAGCCTTTTGACAGGGACCAACGAGCAGTACTTC.

The CDR3 is CASSLAGPTGELFF. CDR3 bases: TGTGCCAGCAGCTTAGCGGGGCCGACCGGGGAGCTGTTTTTT. V is TRBV11-2 and J is TRBJ2-2; D is perhaps TRBD1 or TRBD2 (5 bases each). Germline V lookup: CDR1 SGHAT, CDR2 FQNNGV. V was shortened by 1 base and J by 5 bases, with 8 bases between the two germline ends. The CDR3 runs to 14 residues.

The V call is TRBV5-1, the J call TRBJ1-4; no definite D call. The CDR3 has 14 residues. V lost 0 bases, J lost 7 bases, and 10 bases lay in between. Germline V gene sequence: CDR1 SGHRS, CDR2 YFSETQ. In DNA form, the CDR3 reads TGCGCCAGCAGCTTGGGGGTCAAGGGTGAAAAACTGTTTTTT. Its translation: CASSLGVKGEKLFF.

The V gene is TRBV27, the J gene TRBJ2-1; D call uncertain. CDR3 length equals 13 residues. Germline CDR1 reads MNHEY; CDR2 reads SMNVEV (reference sequence). V lost 1 base and J 7 bases, leaving 8 bases between the germline ends. The CDR3 DNA reads as TGTGCCAGCAGTTTATTTGTTGGGAATGAGCAGTTCTTC. Encoded protein: CASSLFVGNEQFF.

This chain joins TRBV9 and TRBJ2-7; weak D call: TRBD2 (6 bases). The germline V and J ends were trimmed by 0 bases and 3 bases, with 19 bases remaining between them. The length of the CDR3 is 17 residues. Germline V gene sequence: CDR1 SGDLS, CDR2 YYNGEE. CDR3 in amino acids: CASSVGGEPGLGYEQYF. The CDR3 DNA follows: TGTGCCAGCAGCGTAGGCGGTGAACCGGGACTGGGCTACGAGCAGTACTTC.

The chain links TRBV7-2 to TRBJ2-5, with 12 positions matching TRBD2. Trimming cost V 5 bases and J 4 bases; bases outside gene matches: 5. Germline CDR1 SGHTA, CDR2 FQGNSA. The CDR3 has 15 amino acids. CDR3 in amino acids: CASSLRLAGVETQYF. DNA for the CDR3: TGTGCCAGCAGCCTCCGACTAGCGGGGGTAGAGACCCAGTACTTC.

Here the CDR3 reads CASSEGYNQPQHF. CDR3 bases: TGTGCCAGCAGTGAGGGCTACAATCAGCCCCAGCATTTT. The rearrangement joins TRBV2 to TRBJ1-5; D remains ambiguous. The CDR3 totals 13 residues. The V gene's germline CDR1 is SNHLY and CDR2 FYNNEI. The germline V and J ends were trimmed by 3 bases and 3 bases, with 6 bases remaining between them.